The 19 T cell receptor beta chains given below trace back to one sample, sequenced in a study of OX40 agonist ivuxolimab in advanced cancers. The protocol was immunoSEQ multiplex PCR, while the TCRdb copy is restricted to in-frame clones and leaves out a portion. The table has about 78,000 clones, roughly nine tenths seen once. This sample comprised CD4+ or CD8+ T cells sorted from blood, obtained in a trial of the OX40 agonist ivuxolimab. The source is an adult with an advanced solid tumor such as melanoma, head and neck, liver or kidney cancer.

This rearrangement joins TRBV7-2 to TRBJ2-5, with 9 positions matching TRBD2. The CDR3 has 15 residues. CDR1 is SGHTA and CDR2 is FQGNSA in the germline V gene. Trimming took 5 bases from V and 7 from J; bases not matched to a gene: 11. The CDR3 bases are TGTGCCAGCAGCGGGTATAGCGGGAGTCTCGGGACCCAGTACTTC. Protein product: CASSGYSGSLGTQYF.

This rearrangement joins TRBV7-8 to TRBJ1-5, with unresolved D. V was clipped by 5 bases and J by 3 bases, with 5 bases between them. This CDR3 contains 12 residues. Per germline, CDR1 SGHVS and CDR2 FQNEAQ. The CDR3 bases are TGTGCCAGCAGCAGGGTCAATCAGCCCCAGCATTTT. It yields the protein CASSRVNQPQHF. Supplemented by reference TRBV7-8 and TRBJ1-5, the full variable domain reads GAGVSQSPRYKVAKRGQDVALRCDPISGHVSLFWYQQALGQGPEFLTYFQNEAQLDKSGLPSDRFFAERPEGSVSTLKIQRTQQEDSAVYLCASSRVNQPQHFGDGTRLSIL.

The chain recombines TRBV5-1 with TRBJ1-2; TRBD1 is a possible D gene (5 bases). The CDR3 contains 14 residues. The germline V gene encodes CDR1 SGHRS and CDR2 YFSETQ. The V and J ends lost 7 bases and 8 bases respectively, with 21 bases between them. The CDR3 region is CASGRDGPLGGYTF. The CDR3 region has the DNA TGCGCCAGCGGGAGGGACGGCCCTTTGGGAGGCTACACCTTC.

The V call is TRBV5-6, the J call TRBJ1-4, with D possibly matching TRBD1 (6 bases). The CDR3 sequence is 14 residues long. V lost 4 bases to trimming and J lost 6 bases, with 13 bases between them. Germline V CDR1 and CDR2: SGHDT, YYEEEE. CDR3 nucleotide sequence: TGTGCCAGCAGCCAAACAGGGCCTGATGAAAAACTGTTTTTT. Encoded protein: CASSQTGPDEKLFF.

V and J are TRBV5-1 and TRBJ1-1; no reliable D call. The CDR3 covers 13 residues. V shed 3 bases and J shed 5 bases, with 11 bases lying between them. Germline V CDR1 and CDR2: SGHRS, YFSETQ. CDR3 sequence reads: CASSSPGRTEAFF. The CDR3 nucleotides read TGCGCCAGCAGCTCACCGGGAAGGACTGAAGCTTTCTTT.

This chain links TRBV15 with TRBJ1-2; D uncertain. The CDR3 spans 13 residues. Germline loops: CDR1 LNHNV, CDR2 YYDKDF (reference sequence). Trimming took off 5 bases at V and 6 bases at J, with 13 bases between the two ends. The CDR3 sequence: CATSLRGTDGYTF. The CDR3 coding sequence is TGTGCCACCAGCCTCCGGGGTACCGATGGCTACACCTTC.

The chain joins TRBV18 to TRBJ2-2; the D gene could be TRBD1 or TRBD2 (5 bases each). CDR1 and CDR2 (germline): KGHSH, LQKENI. With 3 bases removed from V and 2 bases from J, the gap between germline ends came to 10 bases. The CDR3 sequence is 15 residues long. The CDR3 nucleotides read TGTGCCAGCTCACCCTTTGGGACCAACACCGGGGAGCTGTTTTTT. Encoded protein: CASSPFGTNTGELFF.

The chain links TRBV2 to TRBJ1-2, with 7 nucleotides matching TRBD1. The junction had 11 bases not matched to a gene; V was cut back by 2 bases and J by 8 bases. This CDR3 contains 15 residues. Germline-derived CDR1 and CDR2 are SNHLY and FYNNEI. CDR3 region: CASSETPAGGYGYTF. The CDR3 DNA reads as TGTGCCAGCAGTGAAACCCCTGCAGGGGGTTACGGCTACACCTTC.

V and J are TRBV2 and TRBJ1-5, with TRBD1 identical over 11 bases. The V segment lost 7 bases and the J segment 6 bases; nucleotides outside the gene matches: 11. This CDR3 has 16 amino acids. CDR1 is SNHLY and CDR2 is FYNNEI in the germline V gene. The CDR3 DNA reads TGTGCCAGCACCACCTACCCGGACAGGGGGCGTCAGCCCCAGCATTTT. Translated: CASTTYPDRGRQPQHF.

This chain connects TRBV2 to TRBJ1-1; tentatively, D is TRBD1 (5 bases). V lost 11 bases and J lost 2, with 15 bases in between. The CDR3 spans 13 residues. The germline V gene has CDR1 SNHLY and CDR2 FYNNEI. CDR3 sequence reads: CAGQLQGNTEAFF. As DNA, the CDR3 is TGTGCCGGGCAACTTCAGGGAAACACTGAAGCTTTCTTT. The whole variable domain, remainder taken from reference TRBV2 and TRBJ1-1, is EPEVTQTPSHQVTQMGQEVILRCVPISNHLYFYWYRQILGQKVEFLVSFYNNEISEKSEIFDDQFSVERPDGSNFTLKIRSTKLEDSAMYFCAGQLQGNTEAFFGQGTRLTVV.

This clone has only one observation. The chain links TRBV5-1 to TRBJ1-5; tentatively, D is TRBD1 (5 bases). The CDR3 is 16 amino acids. V dropped 4 bases and J dropped 2 bases, with 16 bases sitting between them. In germline, CDR1 is SGHRS, CDR2 YFSETQ. The CDR3 reads CASSPGAGGGNQPQHF. CDR3 sequence (DNA): TGCGCCAGCAGCCCCGGGGCCGGCGGCGGCAATCAGCCCCAGCATTTT.

V usage is TRBV28 and J usage is TRBJ1-3; no clear D gene. V dropped 6 bases and J dropped 0 bases, with 9 bases sitting between them. Germline-derived CDR1 and CDR2 are MDHEN and SYDVKM. The CDR3 loop spans 14 amino acids. CDR3 in amino acids: CASSLGLSGNTIYF. Here the CDR3 DNA reads TGTGCCAGCAGCCTGGGCCTCTCTGGAAACACCATATATTTT.

This clone is a singleton in its sample. The genes are TRBV5-6 and TRBJ2-7; D is uncertain. Germline CDR1 is SGHDT and CDR2 is YYEEEE. The CDR3 runs 16 residues. V lost 3 bases, J lost 3 bases, and 19 bases lay in between. For the CDR3, the DNA is TGTGCCAGCAGCTCTGGAGACTCCATGGGATACTACGAGCAGTACTTC. Residues: CASSSGDSMGYYEQYF.

The chain recombines TRBV29-1 with TRBJ2-5, with 7 bases fitting TRBD2. This CDR3 contains 13 residues. With V trimmed by 1 base and J by 5 bases, 4 bases remained unmatched. CDR1 and CDR2 from the germline V gene are SQVTM and ANQGSEA. CDR3 in amino acids: CSVEGAGWETQYF. The CDR3 nucleotides are TGCAGCGTTGAAGGAGCGGGATGGGAGACCCAGTACTTC.

The rearrangement joins TRBV5-1 to TRBJ1-2; D possibly corresponds to TRBD1 (5 bases). Germline CDR1 and CDR2: SGHRS and YFSETQ. V shed 4 bases and J shed 4 bases, with 20 bases lying between them. The CDR3 extends over 16 amino acids. CDR3 sequence reads: CASSVLARGGSYGYTF. The DNA for the CDR3 is TGCGCCAGCAGCGTACTTGCTAGGGGTGGGAGCTATGGCTACACCTTC. Looking up the rest from reference TRBV5-1 and TRBJ1-2 gives the full variable domain: KAGVTQTPRYLIKTRGQQVTLSCSPISGHRSVSWYQQTPGQGLQFLFEYFSETQRNKGNFPGRFSGRQFSNSRSEMNVSTLELGDSALYLCASSVLARGGSYGYTFGSGTRLTVV.

The CDR3 reads CASSLAGSPIYEQYF. CDR3 DNA: TGTGCCAGCAGCTTGGCCGGCTCTCCAATCTACGAGCAGTACTTC. This chain links TRBV5-6 with TRBJ2-7; D is ambiguous. The CDR3 covers 15 residues. The V gene's germline CDR1 is SGHDT and CDR2 YYEEEE. V was shortened by 0 bases and J by 3 bases, with 13 bases between the two germline ends.

V usage is TRBV30 and J usage is TRBJ1-2, with TRBD1 matching over 8 bases. Trimming removed 1 base from V and 2 bases from J; junction bases left unmatched: 9. The CDR3 covers 16 residues. From germline, CDR1 is GTSNPN and CDR2 SVGIG (reference sequence). As DNA, the CDR3 is TGTGCCTGGAGTGGGATGGGACAGGTTTTGAACTATGGCTACACCTTC. This encodes CAWSGMGQVLNYGYTF.

The rearrangement uses TRBV2 and TRBJ1-2; D not resolved. CDR3 length: 13 residues. Germline lookup yields CDR1 SNHLY and CDR2 FYNNEI. With 9 bases removed from V and 5 bases from J, the gap between germline ends came to 16 bases. CDR3: CARNPGIVYGYTF. The CDR3 DNA reads TGTGCCAGGAACCCGGGGATAGTATATGGCTACACCTTC.

The V and J genes are TRBV5-1 and TRBJ1-5; unclear D gene. Germline CDR1 SGHRS, CDR2 YFSETQ. The CDR3 consists of 16 residues. Deletions cut 0 bases from V and 3 bases from J, with 13 bases between. The CDR3 spells CASSLDGVRDNQPQHF. DNA for the CDR3: TGCGCCAGCAGCTTGGACGGGGTGAGAGACAATCAGCCCCAGCATTTT.